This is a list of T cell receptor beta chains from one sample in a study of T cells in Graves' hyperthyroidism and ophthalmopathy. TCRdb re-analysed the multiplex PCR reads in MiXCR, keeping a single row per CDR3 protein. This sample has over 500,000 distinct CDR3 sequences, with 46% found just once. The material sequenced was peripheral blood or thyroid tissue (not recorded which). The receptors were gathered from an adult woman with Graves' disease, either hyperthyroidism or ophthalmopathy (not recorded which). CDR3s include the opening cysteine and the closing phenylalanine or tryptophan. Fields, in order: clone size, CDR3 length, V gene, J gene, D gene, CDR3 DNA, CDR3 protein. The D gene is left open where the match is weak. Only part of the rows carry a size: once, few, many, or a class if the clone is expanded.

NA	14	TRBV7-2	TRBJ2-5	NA	TGTGCCAGCAGCTTTCAGGGTAGCCAAGAGACCCAGTACTTC	CASSFQGSQETQYF
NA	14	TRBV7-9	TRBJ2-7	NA	TGTGCCGGTGAACCAGGGGGGTCAACCTACGAGCAGTACTTC	CAGEPGGSTYEQYF
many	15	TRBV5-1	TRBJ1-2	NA	TGCGCCAGCAGCTTGGTAGGCAGCTTTAACTATGGCTACACCTTC	CASSLVGSFNYGYTF
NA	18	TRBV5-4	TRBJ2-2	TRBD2	TGTGCCAGCAGCTGGGGACCGGGACTAGCGGCGAACACCGGGGAGCTGTTTTTT	CASSWGPGLAANTGELFF
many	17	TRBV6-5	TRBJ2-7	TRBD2	TGTGCCAGCAGTTACTCCCGGGGTAGCGGGAGAGACTACGAGCAGTACTTC	CASSYSRGSGRDYEQYF
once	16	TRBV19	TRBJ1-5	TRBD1	TGTGCCACCCGAACCGGGACAGGTGCCAGCAATCAGCCCCAGCATTTT	CATRTGTGASNQPQHF
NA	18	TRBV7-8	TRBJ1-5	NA	TGTGCCAGCACCTTAGGCCCGAAAGGGAGGACCCGCGATCAGCCCCAGCATTTT	CASTLGPKGRTRDQPQHF
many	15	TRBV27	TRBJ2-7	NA	TGTGCCAGCAGCCGTGGGGAGGGGGCTTCCTACGAGCAGTACTTC	CASSRGEGASYEQYF
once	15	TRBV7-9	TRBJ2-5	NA	TGTGCCAGCAGCGCCTTAGGGGGATCCTACGAGACCCAGTACTTC	CASSALGGSYETQYF
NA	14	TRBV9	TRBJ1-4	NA	TGTGCCAGCAGCCGTCGTCGGGAGGGTGAAAAACTGTTTTTT	CASSRRREGEKLFF
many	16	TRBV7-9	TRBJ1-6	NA	TGTGCCAGCAGCTTGGCCGGGGATATATATAATTCACCCCTCCACTTT	CASSLAGDIYNSPLHF
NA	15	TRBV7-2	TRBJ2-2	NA	TGTGCCAGCAGCTTAGGAAACAACAACACCGGGGAGCTGTTTTTT	CASSLGNNNTGELFF
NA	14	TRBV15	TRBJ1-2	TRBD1	TGTGCCACCAGCTGGGGCAGGGGGGACGATGGCTACACCTTC	CATSWGRGDDGYTF
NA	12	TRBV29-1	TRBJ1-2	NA	TGCAGCGGGGAGGTGACGAACTATGGCTACACCTTC	CSGEVTNYGYTF
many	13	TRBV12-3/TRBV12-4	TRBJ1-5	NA	TGTGCCAGCACCAACACAGGGACGTTCCCCCAGCATTTT	CASTNTGTFPQHF
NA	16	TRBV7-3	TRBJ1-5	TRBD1	TGTGCCAGCAGCTCGAGGGGGGACAGGGGGAATCAGCCCCAGCATTTT	CASSSRGDRGNQPQHF